A selection of T cell receptor beta chains follows, all from one sample in a study of T-cell memory formation after mild COVID-19. One entry per CDR3 protein results from TCRdb running MiXCR on the 5' RACE reads. The table has about 130,000 distinct CDR3 sequences, about 15% seen once. The sequencing input was PBMCs or a T cell subset sorted from them (not recorded which). The receptors shown here come from an adult woman who had mild COVID-19 (a few samples of this study predate the infection). Cell type and time point are not known. CDR3s include the opening cysteine and the closing phenylalanine or tryptophan. The D gene is left open where the match is weak. A clone size is listed for some rows: how often the clone was seen (once, few, many), or a class if it is expanded.

size	J	V	D	DNA	CDR3
few	TRBJ2-1	TRBV29-1	-	TGCAGCGCTCTACCGCAGGGAGCCTACAATGAGCAGTTCTTC	CSALPQGAYNEQFF
-	TRBJ2-1	TRBV30	-	TGTGCCTGGAGTGCGAAGCGGGTCCCCTACAATGAGCAGTTCTTC	CAWSAKRVPYNEQFF
few	TRBJ1-1	TRBV5-1	TRBD1	TGCGCCAGCAGCCCTAAGGCCGCAGGGGGCCCGAACACTGAAGCTTTCTTT	CASSPKAAGGPNTEAFF
-	TRBJ2-2	TRBV4-2	TRBD2	TGTGCCAGCAGCAAAGATAGCGGGCTAACGAACACCGGGGAGCTGTTTTTT	CASSKDSGLTNTGELFF
-	TRBJ2-1	TRBV11-2	-	TGTGCCAGCAGCTCAGGGTCCAGCTCCTACAATGAGCAGTTCTTC	CASSSGSSSYNEQFF
few	TRBJ2-7	TRBV6-5	TRBD2	TGTGCCAGCAGTTACTCGTTTCGCCCGGGGGGGGAGCAGTACTTC	CASSYSFRPGGEQYF
-	TRBJ2-1	TRBV7-9	TRBD1	TGTGCCAGCAGCCCAGCGGGACAGGGCTTCTACAATGAGCAGTTCTTC	CASSPAGQGFYNEQFF
-	TRBJ2-3	TRBV30	-	TGTGCCTGGGACACTGGAACCAGAGCCCCAGATACGCAGTATTTT	CAWDTGTRAPDTQYF
-	TRBJ2-1	TRBV5-1	TRBD2	TGCGCCAGCAGCTTTCCAGGGACTAGCGGGTACAATGAGCAGTTCTTC	CASSFPGTSGYNEQFF
-	TRBJ1-4	TRBV4-2	-	TGTGCCAGCAGCCAAGATAGTGAAGAAAAACTGTTTTTT	CASSQDSEEKLFF
-	TRBJ2-7	TRBV7-2	-	TGTGCCAGCAGCCAGCCAAGCTCCTACGAGCAGTACTTC	CASSQPSSYEQYF
few	TRBJ1-6	TRBV5-5	-	TGTGCCAGCAGCTTCACAGCCGATTCACCCCTCCACTTT	CASSFTADSPLHF
few	TRBJ1-2	TRBV14	-	TGTGCCAGCAGCCCAGGGGAAGGGGTCCTCTATGGCTACACCTTC	CASSPGEGVLYGYTF
-	TRBJ2-7	TRBV5-1	TRBD1	TGCGCCAGCAGCTACGGGACAGTGGAGCAGTACTTC	CASSYGTVEQYF
-	TRBJ2-3	TRBV5-4	TRBD1	TGTGCCAGCAGCTCCCGGGACAGGATACCCACAGATACGCAGTATTTT	CASSSRDRIPTDTQYF
-	TRBJ2-2	TRBV7-9	-	TGTGCCAGCAGCCCACGGGACTGGGCCGGGGAGCTGTTTTTT	CASSPRDWAGELFF
-	TRBJ1-1	TRBV29-1	-	TGCAGCGTTGAGCGGGGGAGCACTGAAGCTTTCTTT	CSVERGSTEAFF
few	TRBJ2-1	TRBV11-1	TRBD1	TGTGCCAGCAGCCAGACCGGGACAGGTCACAATGAGCAGTTCTTC	CASSQTGTGHNEQFF
-	TRBJ1-5	TRBV19	TRBD1	TGTGCCAGTAGCCTGGGACAGGGGGTGGCTCAGCCCCAGCATTTT	CASSLGQGVAQPQHF
few	TRBJ2-3	TRBV6-2/TRBV6-3	TRBD2	TGTGCCAGCAGCCCCCTGGGACTAGCGGGAGGCCACACAGATACGCAGTATTTT	CASSPLGLAGGHTDTQYF
-	TRBJ1-6	TRBV5-4	TRBD1	TGTGCCAGCAGCTCACAGGGGCGTAATTCACCCCTCCACTTT	CASSSQGRNSPLHF
-	TRBJ2-7	TRBV20-1	-	TGCAGTGCTAGGCGGGGGCGTACCTACGAGCAGTACTTC	CSARRGRTYEQYF
few	TRBJ2-1	TRBV7-2	TRBD2	TGTGCCAGCAGCTTAGGAACCGGGACTACCCGCAATCTTGAGCAGTTCTTC	CASSLGTGTTRNLEQFF
-	TRBJ1-5	TRBV13	-	TGTGCCAGCAGCAAACTGTCCCCGGGTGGCAATCAGCCCCAGCATTTT	CASSKLSPGGNQPQHF
-	TRBJ2-7	TRBV15	-	TGTGCCACCAGCAGAGTATCCTCCTACGAGCAGTACTTC	CATSRVSSYEQYF
-	TRBJ2-5	TRBV27	-	TGTGCCAGCAGTTTATTTCTGGGAAAAGAGACCCAGTACTTC	CASSLFLGKETQYF
few	TRBJ2-2	TRBV19	TRBD2	TGTGCCAGTAATAAGGCGGGAGATATCACCGGGGAGCTGTTTTTT	CASNKAGDITGELFF
-	TRBJ1-6	TRBV14	-	TGTGCCAGCAGCCAAGGGGGGAAGTACGGTTCACCCCTCCACTTT	CASSQGGKYGSPLHF
-	TRBJ1-3	TRBV7-2	TRBD1	TGTGCCAGCAGCTACCGGGACAGGGCTGACACCATATATTTT	CASSYRDRADTIYF
few	TRBJ1-1	TRBV5-1	TRBD1	TGCGCCAGCAGCCCTGGACAGGGGTGGAGGACTGAAGCTTTCTTT	CASSPGQGWRTEAFF
-	TRBJ1-2	TRBV4-1	-	TGCGCCAGCAGCCAGTATGAACAGGGTTCGGACTATGGCTACACCTTC	CASSQYEQGSDYGYTF
-	TRBJ2-5	TRBV7-9	-	TGTGCCAGCAGCTTAGGAGGGCCGCAAGAGACCCAGTACTTC	CASSLGGPQETQYF
few	TRBJ2-3	TRBV20-1	TRBD1	TGCAGTGCTAGGCCCGTCTCAGGGGGTTGGGGCGCAGATACGCAGTATTTT	CSARPVSGGWGADTQYF
few	TRBJ1-3	TRBV7-9	-	TGTGCCAGCAGCGCGAGAAACATAGTACACACCATATATTTT	CASSARNIVHTIYF
-	TRBJ1-4	TRBV20-1	-	TGCAGTGCTAGAGATAAGACTGACGAAAAACTGTTTTTT	CSARDKTDEKLFF
few	TRBJ2-3	TRBV7-3	-	TGTGCCAGCAGCTTAGGTGTGTTGAGGGAGACAGATACGCAGTATTTT	CASSLGVLRETDTQYF
-	TRBJ2-7	TRBV6-2/TRBV6-3	TRBD1	TGTGCCAGCAGCCACGGACAGGGCAAGCAGTACTTC	CASSHGQGKQYF
few	TRBJ2-3	TRBV4-1	-	TGCGCCAGCAGCCGGTTTGAGGGTAGGACAGATACGCAGTATTTT	CASSRFEGRTDTQYF
few	TRBJ1-5	TRBV12-3/TRBV12-4	-	TGTGCCAGCAGTTTCGAGATGGGCAATCAGCCCCAGCATTTT	CASSFEMGNQPQHF
-	TRBJ2-1	TRBV5-5	-	TGTGCCAGCAGCTTGGGGGCCCCCCTGTACAATGAGCAGTTCTTC	CASSLGAPLYNEQFF
-	TRBJ2-1	TRBV5-1	TRBD2	TGCGCCAGCAGCTTGATAGGTAGCGGGATAAATGAGCAGTTCTTC	CASSLIGSGINEQFF
many	TRBJ2-3	TRBV28	TRBD2	TGTGCCAGCAGTTTGGCCCTGGGGCGGGAGGGCACAGATACGCAGTATTTT	CASSLALGREGTDTQYF
-	TRBJ2-2	TRBV5-6	-	TGTGCCAGCAGCTTGAGACGAACGAACACCGGGGAGCTGTTTTTT	CASSLRRTNTGELFF
-	TRBJ2-3	TRBV13	-	TGTGCCAGCAGCCCCCAGGGAGCGAGGGCCACAGATACGCAGTATTTT	CASSPQGARATDTQYF
-	TRBJ2-1	TRBV7-2	-	TGTGCCAGCAGCCTTGACCTCAATGAGCAGTTCTTC	CASSLDLNEQFF
-	TRBJ2-1	TRBV4-3	-	TGCGCCAGCAGCCAAGATCGAGGAGGTTACAATGAGCAGTTCTTC	CASSQDRGGYNEQFF
-	TRBJ2-7	TRBV5-1	TRBD2	TGCGCCAGCAGCCCGAGAGGGGGTGGCAAGCGGGAGTACGAGCAGTACTTC	CASSPRGGGKREYEQYF
-	TRBJ1-5	TRBV29-1	-	TGCAGCGTAGTTACAGGGAGTCCCAATCAGCCCCAGCATTTT	CSVVTGSPNQPQHF
-	TRBJ2-3	TRBV4-2	TRBD2	TGTGCCAGCAGCCAAGATCAGGCGGCGGGAGGGCTGGATACGCAGTATTTT	CASSQDQAAGGLDTQYF
-	TRBJ1-6	TRBV5-1	-	TGCGCCAGCAGCTTGGAAATTACCGGGGGAAACTCCTATAATTCACCCCTCCACTTT	CASSLEITGGNSYNSPLHF
few	TRBJ2-7	TRBV6-2/TRBV6-3	-	TGTGCCAGCAGTTTTACCTACGAGCAGTACTTC	CASSFTYEQYF
many	TRBJ2-4	TRBV30	-	TGTGCCTGGAGTGGCGGACAGCCGGTTTTAGTGGGACCCAAAAACATTCAGTACTTC	CAWSGGQPVLVGPKNIQYF
few	TRBJ2-1	TRBV5-5	TRBD2	TGTGCCAGCAGCTTGGGGCTAGCGGTGGGATATGAGCAGTTCTTC	CASSLGLAVGYEQFF
-	TRBJ2-1	TRBV4-1	-	TGCGCCAGCAGCCAAGATTCGCTAGAGCGGTTATTC	CASSQDSLERLF